This T cell receptor (beta chain) is drawn from a study of technical replicates of blood from several donors. This CDR3 comprises 16 residues. J was trimmed by 0 bases and V by 3 bases; bases with no gene match: 4. CDR1 and CDR2 (germline): SGDLS, YYNGEE. Here immunoSEQ multiplex PCR was the method, and the copy in TCRdb shows in-frame clones only, minus some. The top ten hold 8.5% to 9% of the sample, which has over 10,000 clones, around 94% seen once. Sequencing was carried out using PBMCs. The source is a human donor in good health. This sequence joins TRBV9 and TRBJ2-2; 8 nucleotides line up with TRBD2. DNA of the CDR3: TGTGCCAGCAGCGCCCTAGCGGGCGCGAACACCGGGGAGCTGTTTTTT. Translated: CASSALAGANTGELFF.